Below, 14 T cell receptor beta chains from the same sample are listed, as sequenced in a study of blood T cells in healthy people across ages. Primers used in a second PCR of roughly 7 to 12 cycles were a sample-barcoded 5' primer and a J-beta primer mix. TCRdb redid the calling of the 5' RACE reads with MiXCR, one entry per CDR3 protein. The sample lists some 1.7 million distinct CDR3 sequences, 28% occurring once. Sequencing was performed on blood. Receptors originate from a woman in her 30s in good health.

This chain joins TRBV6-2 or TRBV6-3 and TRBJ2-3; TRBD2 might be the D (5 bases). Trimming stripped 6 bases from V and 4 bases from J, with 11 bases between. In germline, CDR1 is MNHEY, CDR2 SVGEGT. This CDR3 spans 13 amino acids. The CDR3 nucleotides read TGTGCCAGCAGAAGACGGGGTCCAGATACGCAGTATTTT. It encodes CASRRRGPDTQYF.

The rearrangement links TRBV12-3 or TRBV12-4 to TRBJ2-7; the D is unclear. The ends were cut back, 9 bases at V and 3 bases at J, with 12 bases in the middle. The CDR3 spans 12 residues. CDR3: CASTTPNYEQYF. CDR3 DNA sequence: TGTGCCAGTACGACTCCAAACTACGAGCAGTACTTC.

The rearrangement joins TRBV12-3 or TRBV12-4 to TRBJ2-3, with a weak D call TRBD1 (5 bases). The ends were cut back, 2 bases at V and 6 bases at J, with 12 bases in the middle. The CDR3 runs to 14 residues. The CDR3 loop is CASSLPGQRDTQYF. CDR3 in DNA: TGTGCCAGCAGTTTACCCGGACAACGCGATACGCAGTATTTT.

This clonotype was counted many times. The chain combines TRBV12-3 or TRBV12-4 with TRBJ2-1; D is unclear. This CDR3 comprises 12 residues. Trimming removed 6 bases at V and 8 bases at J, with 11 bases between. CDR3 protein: CASSPKVDEQFF. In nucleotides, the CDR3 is TGTGCCAGCAGCCCGAAGGTTGATGAGCAGTTCTTC.

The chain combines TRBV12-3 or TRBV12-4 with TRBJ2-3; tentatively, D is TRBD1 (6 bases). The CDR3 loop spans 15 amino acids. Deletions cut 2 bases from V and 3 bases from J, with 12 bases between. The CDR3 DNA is TGTGCCAGCAGTTTAAGGGGGTTCCAGACAGATACGCAGTATTTT. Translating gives CASSLRGFQTDTQYF.

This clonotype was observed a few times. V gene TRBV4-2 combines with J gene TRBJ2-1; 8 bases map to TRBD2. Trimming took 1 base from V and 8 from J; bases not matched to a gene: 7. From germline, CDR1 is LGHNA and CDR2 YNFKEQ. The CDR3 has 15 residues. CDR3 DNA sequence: TGTGCCAGCAGCCAAGCCAGCGGGGGATGTTATGAGCAGTTCTTC. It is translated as CASSQASGGCYEQFF.

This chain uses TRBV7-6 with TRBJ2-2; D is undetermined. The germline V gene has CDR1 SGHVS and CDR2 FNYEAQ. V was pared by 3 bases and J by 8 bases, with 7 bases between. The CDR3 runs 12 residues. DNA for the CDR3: TGTGCCAGCAGCTTCTATTCTGGGGAGCTGTTTTTT. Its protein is CASSFYSGELFF. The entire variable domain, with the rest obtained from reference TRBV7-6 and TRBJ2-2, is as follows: GAGVSQSPRYKVTKRGQDVALRCDPISGHVSLYWYRQALGQGPEFLTYFNYEAQQDKSGLPNDRFSAERPEGSISTLTIQRTEQRDSAMYRCASSFYSGELFFGEGSRLTVL.

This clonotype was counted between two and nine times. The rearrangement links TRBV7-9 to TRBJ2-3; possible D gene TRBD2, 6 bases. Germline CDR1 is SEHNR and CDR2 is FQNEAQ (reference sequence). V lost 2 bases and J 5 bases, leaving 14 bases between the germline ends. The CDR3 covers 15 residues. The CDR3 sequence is CASSLYGGVRDTQYF. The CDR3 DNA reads TGTGCCAGCAGCTTATACGGGGGTGTAAGAGATACGCAGTATTTT.

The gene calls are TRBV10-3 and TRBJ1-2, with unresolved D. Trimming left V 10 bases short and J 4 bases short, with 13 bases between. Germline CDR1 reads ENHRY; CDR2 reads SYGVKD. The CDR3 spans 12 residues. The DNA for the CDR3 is TGTGCCACGCAGGTGGGGATCTATGGCTACACCTTC. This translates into CATQVGIYGYTF.

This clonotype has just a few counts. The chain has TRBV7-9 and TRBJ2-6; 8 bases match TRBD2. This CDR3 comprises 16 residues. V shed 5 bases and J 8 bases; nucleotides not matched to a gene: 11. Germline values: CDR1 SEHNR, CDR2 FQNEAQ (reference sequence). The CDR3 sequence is CASSPRGGTGTNVLTF. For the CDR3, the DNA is TGTGCCAGCAGCCCCCGGGGGGGGACCGGGACCAACGTCCTGACTTTC.

This CDR3 is CASSFEGGIEAFF. The CDR3 bases are TGTGCCAGCAGTTTTGAAGGCGGTATCGAAGCTTTCTTT. This rearrangement joins TRBV12-3 or TRBV12-4 to TRBJ1-1; D is unresolved. V dropped 3 bases and J dropped 8 bases, with 13 bases sitting between them. This CDR3 comprises 13 residues.

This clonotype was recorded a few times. DNA of the CDR3: TGTGCCAGCAGTCCCTTCTCCGGGACAGGGAACACTGAAGCTTTCTTT. Its translation: CASSPFSGTGNTEAFF. The chain recombines TRBV12-3 or TRBV12-4 with TRBJ1-1, with TRBD1 identical over 8 bases. Germline trimming cut 5 bases from V and 1 base from J; bases unmatched to any gene: 9. The CDR3 is made up of 16 amino acids.

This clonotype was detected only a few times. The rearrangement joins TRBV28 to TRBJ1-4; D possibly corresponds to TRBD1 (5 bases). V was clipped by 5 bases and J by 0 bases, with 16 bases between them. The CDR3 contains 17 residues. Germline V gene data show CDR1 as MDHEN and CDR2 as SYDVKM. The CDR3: CASSAPRDSATNEKLFF. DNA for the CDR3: TGTGCCAGCAGTGCGCCCAGGGATAGTGCAACTAATGAAAAACTGTTTTTT.

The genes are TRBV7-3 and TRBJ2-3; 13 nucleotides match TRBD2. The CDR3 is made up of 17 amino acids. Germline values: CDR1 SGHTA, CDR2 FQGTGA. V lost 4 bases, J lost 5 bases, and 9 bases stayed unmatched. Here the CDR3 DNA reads TGTGCCAGCAGCTCCCCAACTAGCGGGGGGGCGGGAGATACGCAGTATTTT. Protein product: CASSSPTSGGAGDTQYF. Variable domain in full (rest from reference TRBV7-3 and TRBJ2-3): GAGVSQTPSNKVTEKGKYVELRCDPISGHTALYWYRQSLGQGPEFLIYFQGTGAADDSGLPNDRFFAVRPEGSVSTLKIQRTERGDSAVYLCASSSPTSGGAGDTQYFGPGTRLTVL.